The clone carrying this TCR beta chain was recorded once. Its antigen is unknown. These data belong to a study of T cell responses to AZD1222 COVID-19 vaccine. Study-wide results and limits: Scientists sampled the repertoires only once the peak T cell response had passed. Along spike, vaccine-associated CD4 TCRs were found throughout, with dominance at 160-218 and 743-854. Of spike-specific TCRs, nearly half reportedly target regions left unmutated in variants. Females made up more of the donors, who were largely white British, and clonal diversity may have come out too low.

The protocol was immunoSEQ multiplex PCR, while the TCRdb copy is restricted to in-frame clones and leaves out a portion. The sample holds about 140,000 clones; approximately 88% are singletons and the top ten take under 5.5%. The clonotype comes from an adult who received the MenACWY meningococcal vaccine as a control. The specimen was peripheral blood, collected 28 days after the second dose of the MenACWY control vaccine.

In DNA, the CDR3 is TGTGCCAGTATGGGGCAGGGAAGGGGCTACACCTTC. This sequence encodes CASMGQGRGYTF. The gene calls are TRBV19 and TRBJ1-2; D might be TRBD1 (5 bases). Germline CDR1 LNHDA, CDR2 SQIVND (reference sequence). The CDR3 is 12 amino acids. V was clipped by 7 bases and J by 8 bases, with 14 bases between them.